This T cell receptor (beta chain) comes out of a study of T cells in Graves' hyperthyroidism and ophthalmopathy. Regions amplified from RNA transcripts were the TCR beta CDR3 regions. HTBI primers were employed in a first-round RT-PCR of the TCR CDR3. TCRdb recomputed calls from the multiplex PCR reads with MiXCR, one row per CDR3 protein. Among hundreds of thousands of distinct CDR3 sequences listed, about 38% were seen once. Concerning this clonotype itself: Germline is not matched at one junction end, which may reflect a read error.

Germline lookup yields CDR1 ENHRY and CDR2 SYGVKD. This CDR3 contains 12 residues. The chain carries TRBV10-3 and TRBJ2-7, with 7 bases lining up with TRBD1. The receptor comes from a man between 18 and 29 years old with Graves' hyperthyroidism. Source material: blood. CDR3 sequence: CAIMTGTNERYF. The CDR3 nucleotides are TGCGCCATCATGACAGGGACAAACGAGCGGTACTTC.